This T cell receptor beta chain derives from a study of human T cells and chemical hapten exposure. Overall study: Upper back patch tests used 0.01% DPC, scored after 6 days.

Time point of the sample: patch test 3, about 24 weeks after DPC sensitization. Described treatment: therapeutic diphenylcyclopropenone sensitization with weekly scalp DPC. This clonotype has ten or more counts. Germline V gene sequence: CDR1 LNHDA, CDR2 SQIVND (reference sequence). V gave up 2 bases and J gave up 0 bases, with 5 bases separating them. This CDR3 has 15 residues. TCRdb re-called the RACE reads through MiXCR, storing one row per CDR3 protein. The data contain over 70,000 distinct CDR3 sequences, approximately 10% of them seen just once; the ten biggest clones take up around 1%. V gene TRBV19 combines with J gene TRBJ2-6; D gene unclear. Sample: whole blood, taken in connection with sensitization to the hapten diphenylcyclopropenone (DPC). The TCR was taken from a woman aged 25 to 39 with alopecia areata. Some clones in this sample may be carry-over from other donors' samples. The CDR3 reads CASSITGSGANVLTF. The DNA for the CDR3 is TGTGCCAGTAGTATAACCGGCTCTGGGGCCAACGTCCTGACTTTC.